The 10 T cell receptor beta chains reported below all come from one sample, sequenced in a study of cytomegalovirus exposure and HLA in healthy donors. 13 Jbeta primers and 60 Vbeta primers were used for the PCR. Libraries were prepared by immunoSEQ multiplex PCR; TCRdb keeps only in-frame clonotypes and omits some of them. The profile shows approximately 220,000 clones, roughly 80% of them singletons. Sequencing was done on a sample of PBMCs. These receptors originate from a man aged 25 to 40 in good health and CMV-seronegative.

This chain joins TRBV9 and TRBJ2-1; 9 bases fit TRBD2. V shed 0 bases, J shed 0 bases, and the junction held 10 bases outside the gene matches. This CDR3 region has 19 residues. Germline V gene data show CDR1 as SGDLS and CDR2 as YYNGEE. CDR3 in amino acids: CASSVEGSGGQSSYNEQFF. In DNA, the CDR3 is TGTGCCAGCAGCGTAGAAGGTAGCGGGGGCCAGAGCTCCTACAATGAGCAGTTCTTC. Full variable domain (outside the CDR3, taken from reference TRBV9 and TRBJ2-1): DSGVTQTPKHLITATGQRVTLRCSPRSGDLSVYWYQQSLDQGLQFLIQYYNGEERAKGNILERFSAQQFPDLHSELNLSSLELGDSALYFCASSVEGSGGQSSYNEQFFGPGTRLTVL.

CDR3 coding DNA: TGTGCCAGCAGTTACTCGGACAGGGCTGGCACAGATACGCAGTATTTT. Encoded protein: CASSYSDRAGTDTQYF. The chain has TRBV6-6 and TRBJ2-3; 8 positions match TRBD1. Trimming cost V 0 bases and J 1 base; bases outside gene matches: 3. Germline loops: CDR1 MNHNY, CDR2 SVGAGI (reference sequence). The CDR3 is 16 residues long.

A note on this clone: One junction end does not reproduce the germline sequence, and a read error may be involved. V usage is TRBV5-4 and J usage is TRBJ2-7, with 10 bases that match TRBD1. The CDR3 consists of 15 residues. Looked up from germline, CDR1 is SGHNT and CDR2 is YYREEE (reference sequence). The CDR3 region is CASSWGTGVAYGQYF. CDR3 DNA: TGTGCCAGCAGCTGGGGGACAGGGGTGGCCTACGGGCAGTACTTC.

The table lists this clone with a few counts. The chain combines TRBV19 with TRBJ2-2; D is possibly TRBD1 (6 bases). The ends were cut back, 3 bases at V and 0 bases at J, with 11 bases in the middle. The CDR3 runs 16 residues. The germline CDR1 and CDR2 sequences are LNHDA and SQIVND (reference sequence). This CDR3 reads CASSIRTAANTGELFF. The CDR3 nucleotides read TGTGCCAGTAGTATTAGGACAGCCGCGAACACCGGGGAGCTGTTTTTT.

The V call is TRBV2, the J call TRBJ1-1; tentatively, D is TRBD1 (5 bases). Germline lookup yields CDR1 SNHLY and CDR2 FYNNEI. The germline V and J ends were trimmed by 4 bases and 5 bases, with 20 bases remaining between them. The CDR3 is 16 amino acids. CDR3 loop: CASSAGMGRGRTEAFF. The CDR3, as DNA: TGTGCCAGCAGTGCAGGGATGGGGAGGGGAAGGACTGAAGCTTTCTTT.

This sequence joins TRBV5-4 and TRBJ1-1; 7 nucleotides line up with TRBD1. The junction had 1 base not matched to a gene; V was cut back by 2 bases and J by 0 bases. Germline V gene lookup returns CDR1 SGHNT and CDR2 YYREEE (reference sequence). CDR3 length: 14 amino acids. CDR3 loop: CASSFQGVNTEAFF. The CDR3 nucleotides read TGTGCCAGCAGCTTTCAGGGGGTGAACACTGAAGCTTTCTTT. Combining the CDR3 with reference TRBV5-4 and TRBJ1-1 gives the whole variable domain ETGVTQSPTHLIKTRGQQVTLRCSSQSGHNTVSWYQQALGQGPQFIFQYYREEENGRGNFPPRFSGLQFPNYSSELNVNALELDDSALYLCASSFQGVNTEAFFGQGTRLTVV.

The rearrangement joins TRBV9 to TRBJ2-3; possibly TRBD1 for D (5 bases). Deletions cut 0 bases from V and 6 bases from J, with 14 bases between. The germline V gene encodes CDR1 SGDLS and CDR2 YYNGEE. This CDR3 is built from 15 residues. The CDR3 coding sequence is TGTGCCAGCAGCGTAGAAGGCAAGGGGATCGATACGCAGTATTTT. Residues: CASSVEGKGIDTQYF.

The V and J genes are TRBV7-2 and TRBJ1-6, with 7 positions matching TRBD1. Trimming removed 5 bases from V and 7 bases from J; junction bases left unmatched: 8. The CDR3 consists of 15 residues. Germline values: CDR1 SGHTA, CDR2 FQGNSA. The CDR3 reads CASSVDRALNSPLHF. CDR3 DNA: TGTGCCAGCAGCGTAGACAGGGCTTTAAATTCACCCCTCCACTTT.

The rearrangement uses TRBV9 and TRBJ2-3; no firm D call. The ends were cut back, 0 bases at V and 3 bases at J, with 2 bases in the middle. Per the germline V gene, CDR1 is SGDLS and CDR2 is YYNGEE. This CDR3 has 12 amino acids. The CDR3 here is CASSVVTDTQYF. The CDR3 DNA follows: TGTGCCAGCAGCGTAGTAACAGATACGCAGTATTTT.

The sample holds one count of this clone. The CDR3 sequence: CSAFKTEAFF. CDR3 DNA: TGCAGTGCTTTTAAAACTGAAGCTTTCTTT. This chain uses TRBV20-1 with TRBJ1-1; D is unresolved. Trimming pared 5 bases from V and 5 bases from J, leaving 6 bases between. The CDR3 consists of 10 residues. CDR1 and CDR2 (germline): DFQATT, SNEGSKA (reference sequence).